This paragraph covers one T cell receptor (beta chain) sequence. This sample is part of a study of cytotoxic CD8 clonotypes in ibrutinib-treated CLL. Using immunoSEQ multiplex PCR, the repertoire was profiled, and TCRdb retains in-frame clones only, with some absent. The table shows roughly 180,000 clones, with around three quarters occurring only once. Germline V gene data show CDR1 as MNHNS and CDR2 as SASEGT. V lost 5 bases and J 12 bases, leaving 10 bases between the germline ends. The CDR3 has 11 amino acids. This receptor was taken from a human donor with chronic lymphocytic leukemia. Source: PBMCs, taken after 24 months of ibrutinib treatment. The rearrangement links TRBV6-1 to TRBJ1-4, with D unresolved. The CDR3 protein is CASSTLGELFF. CDR3 coding DNA: TGTGCCAGCAGTACCCTCGGTGAACTGTTTTTT.